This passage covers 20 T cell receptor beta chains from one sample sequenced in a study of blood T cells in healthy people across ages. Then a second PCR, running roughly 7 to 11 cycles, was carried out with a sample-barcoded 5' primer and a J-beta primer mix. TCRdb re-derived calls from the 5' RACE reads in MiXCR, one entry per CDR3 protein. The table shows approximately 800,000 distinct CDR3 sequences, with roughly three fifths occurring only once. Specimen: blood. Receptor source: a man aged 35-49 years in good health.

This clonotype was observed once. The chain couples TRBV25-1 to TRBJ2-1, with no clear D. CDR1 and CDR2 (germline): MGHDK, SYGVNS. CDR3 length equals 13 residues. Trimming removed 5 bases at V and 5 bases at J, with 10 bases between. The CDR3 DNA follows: TGTGCCAGCAGTTCTGACATTCACAATGAGCAGTTCTTC. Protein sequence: CASSSDIHNEQFF.

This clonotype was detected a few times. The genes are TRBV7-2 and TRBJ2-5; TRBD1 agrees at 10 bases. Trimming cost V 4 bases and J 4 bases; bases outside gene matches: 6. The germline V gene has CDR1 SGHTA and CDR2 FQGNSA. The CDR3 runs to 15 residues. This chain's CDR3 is CASSSGQGIAETQYF. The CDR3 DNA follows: TGTGCCAGCAGCTCGGGACAGGGGATTGCAGAGACCCAGTACTTC.

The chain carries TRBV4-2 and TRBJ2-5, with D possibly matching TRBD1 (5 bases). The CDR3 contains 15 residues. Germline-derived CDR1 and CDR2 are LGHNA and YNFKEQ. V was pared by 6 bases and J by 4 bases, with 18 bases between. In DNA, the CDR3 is TGTGCCAGCAGGCCCGAGAGACAGTCGGGAGAGACCCAGTACTTC. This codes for CASRPERQSGETQYF.

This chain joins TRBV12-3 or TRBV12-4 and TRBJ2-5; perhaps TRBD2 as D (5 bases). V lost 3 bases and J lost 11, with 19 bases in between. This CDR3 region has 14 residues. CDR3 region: CASSLERPYNEQYF. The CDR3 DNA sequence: TGTGCCAGCAGTTTGGAGCGGCCCTACAATGAGCAGTACTTC.

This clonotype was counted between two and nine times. CDR3 loop: CASSRGTSGRITDTQYF. The CDR3 coding sequence is TGTGCCAGCAGCCGCGGGACTAGCGGGAGAATAACAGATACGCAGTATTTT. V gene TRBV7-2 combines with J gene TRBJ2-3; 14 bases line up with TRBD2. The CDR3 is 17 residues long. CDR1 is SGHTA and CDR2 is FQGNSA in the germline V gene. Trimming at V came to 5 bases and at J to 3 bases, leaving 7 bases not matched to a gene.

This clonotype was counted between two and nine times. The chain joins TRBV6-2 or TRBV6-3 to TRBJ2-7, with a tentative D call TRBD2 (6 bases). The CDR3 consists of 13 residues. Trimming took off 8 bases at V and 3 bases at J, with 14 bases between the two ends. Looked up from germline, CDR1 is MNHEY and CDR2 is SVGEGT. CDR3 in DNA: TGTGCCAGCCGGGGACTGCCTGACTACGAGCAGTACTTC. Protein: CASRGLPDYEQYF.

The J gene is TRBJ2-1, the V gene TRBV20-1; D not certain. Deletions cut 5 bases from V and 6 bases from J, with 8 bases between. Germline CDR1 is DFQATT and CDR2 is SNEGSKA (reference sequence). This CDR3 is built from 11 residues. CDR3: CSAYPVNEQFF. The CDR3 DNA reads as TGCAGTGCTTACCCAGTCAATGAGCAGTTCTTC.

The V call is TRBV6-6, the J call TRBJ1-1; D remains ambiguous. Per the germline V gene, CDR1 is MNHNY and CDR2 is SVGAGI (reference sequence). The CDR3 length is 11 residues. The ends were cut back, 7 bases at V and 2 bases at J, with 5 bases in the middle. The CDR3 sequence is CASNVNTEAFF. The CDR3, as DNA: TGTGCCAGCAATGTTAACACTGAAGCTTTCTTT.

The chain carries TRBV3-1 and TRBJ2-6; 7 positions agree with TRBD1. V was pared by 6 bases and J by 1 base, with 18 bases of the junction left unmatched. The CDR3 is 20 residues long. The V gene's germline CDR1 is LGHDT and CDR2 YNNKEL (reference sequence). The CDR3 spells CASSRLSGTESLSGANVLTF. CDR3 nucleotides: TGTGCCAGCAGTCGGTTATCCGGGACAGAATCTTTGTCTGGGGCCAACGTCCTGACTTTC.

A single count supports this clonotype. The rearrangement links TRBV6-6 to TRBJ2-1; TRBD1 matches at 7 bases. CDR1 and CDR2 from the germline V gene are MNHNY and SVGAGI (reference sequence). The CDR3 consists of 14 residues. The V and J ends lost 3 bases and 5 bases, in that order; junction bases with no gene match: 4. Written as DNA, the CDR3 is TGTGCCAGCAGTTATAGACAGGGAAACAATGAGCAGTTCTTC. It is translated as CASSYRQGNNEQFF.

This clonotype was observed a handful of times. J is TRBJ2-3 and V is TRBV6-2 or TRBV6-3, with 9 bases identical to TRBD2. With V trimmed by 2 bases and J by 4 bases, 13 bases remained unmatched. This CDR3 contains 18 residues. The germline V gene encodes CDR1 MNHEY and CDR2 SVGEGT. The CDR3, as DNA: TGTGCCAGCAGTTACGAAGGGCGGGGGGGCCTTTTCGCAGATACGCAGTATTTT. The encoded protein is CASSYEGRGGLFADTQYF.

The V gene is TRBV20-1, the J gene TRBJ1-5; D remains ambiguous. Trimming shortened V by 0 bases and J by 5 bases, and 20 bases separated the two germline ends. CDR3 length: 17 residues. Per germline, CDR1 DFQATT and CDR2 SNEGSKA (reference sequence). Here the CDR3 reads CSARDQAGSISDQPQHF. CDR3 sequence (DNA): TGCAGTGCTAGAGATCAGGCGGGCTCGATATCCGATCAGCCCCAGCATTTT.

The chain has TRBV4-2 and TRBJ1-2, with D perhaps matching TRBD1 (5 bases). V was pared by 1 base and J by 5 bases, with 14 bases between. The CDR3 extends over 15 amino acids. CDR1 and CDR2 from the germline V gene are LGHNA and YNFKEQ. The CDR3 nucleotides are TGTGCCAGCAGCCAAGCGGGGCAGGGTCTTTATGGCTACACCTTC. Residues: CASSQAGQGLYGYTF.

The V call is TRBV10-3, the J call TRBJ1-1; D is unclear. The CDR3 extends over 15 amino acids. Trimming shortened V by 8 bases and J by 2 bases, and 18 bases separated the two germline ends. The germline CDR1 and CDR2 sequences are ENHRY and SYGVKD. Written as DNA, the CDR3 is TGTGCCATCGTCGTACCACCTGGGAATAACACTGAAGCTTTCTTT. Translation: CAIVVPPGNNTEAFF.

The CDR3 coding sequence is TGTGCCAGCAGCTTCGGGAACAATGAGCAGTTCTTC. It codes for CASSFGNNEQFF. The V call is TRBV11-2, the J call TRBJ2-1, with D possibly TRBD2 on 5 matching bases. The ends were cut back, 3 bases at V and 5 bases at J, with 5 bases in the middle. This CDR3 is built from 12 residues. Germline values: CDR1 SGHAT, CDR2 FQNNGV.

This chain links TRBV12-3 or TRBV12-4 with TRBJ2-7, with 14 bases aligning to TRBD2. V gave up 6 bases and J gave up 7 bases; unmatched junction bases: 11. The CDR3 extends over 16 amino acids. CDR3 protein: CASSPGTSGSYNEQYF. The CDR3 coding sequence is TGTGCCAGCAGCCCCGGGACTAGCGGGAGCTACAATGAGCAGTACTTC.

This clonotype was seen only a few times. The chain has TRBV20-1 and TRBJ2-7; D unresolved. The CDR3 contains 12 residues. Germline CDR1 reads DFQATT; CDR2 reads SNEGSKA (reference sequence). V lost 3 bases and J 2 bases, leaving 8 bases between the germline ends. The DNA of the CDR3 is TGCAGTGCTAGGCAGGCAGCCTACGAGCAGTACTTC. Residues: CSARQAAYEQYF.

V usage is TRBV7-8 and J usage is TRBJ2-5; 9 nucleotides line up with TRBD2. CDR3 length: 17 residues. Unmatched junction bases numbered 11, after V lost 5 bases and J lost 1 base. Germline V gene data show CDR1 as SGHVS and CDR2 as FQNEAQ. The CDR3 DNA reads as TGTGCCAGCAGCAATAACCAGCGGGAGGATCGCCAAGAGACCCAGTACTTC. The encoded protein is CASSNNQREDRQETQYF.

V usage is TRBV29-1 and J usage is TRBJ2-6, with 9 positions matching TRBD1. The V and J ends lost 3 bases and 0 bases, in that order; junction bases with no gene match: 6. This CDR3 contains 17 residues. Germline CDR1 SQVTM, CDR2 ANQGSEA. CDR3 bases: TGCAGCGTTGACCCTGGGACAGGGTTCTCTGGGGCCAACGTCCTGACTTTC. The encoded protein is CSVDPGTGFSGANVLTF.

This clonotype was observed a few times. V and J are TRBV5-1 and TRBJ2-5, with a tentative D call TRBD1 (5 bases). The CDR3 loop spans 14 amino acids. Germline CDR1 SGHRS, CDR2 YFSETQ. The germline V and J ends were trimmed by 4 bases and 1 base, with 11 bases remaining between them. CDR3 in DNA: TGCGCCAGCAGCCCGGCAGGGATCCAAGAGACCCAGTACTTC. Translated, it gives CASSPAGIQETQYF.